This TCR beta chain was identified in a study of T-cell reconstitution after alpha-beta-depleted transplantation in children. Germline assignment: CDR1 SGHRS and CDR2 YFSETQ. The CDR3 loop spans 16 amino acids. Trimming shortened V by 4 bases and J by 0 bases, and 15 bases separated the two germline ends. Unique molecular identifiers were used to barcode this TCRbeta library. TCRdb used MiXCR to reprocess the PCR reads, holding one entry per CDR3 protein. The repertoire holds over 400,000 distinct CDR3 sequences, around an eighth seen once, with 5% to 6% in the top ten. Material: PBMCs from the stem cell graft donor, obtained from the stem cell graft. V usage is TRBV5-1 and J usage is TRBJ2-3; weak D call: TRBD2 (6 bases). This TCR derives from a human donor who donated a stem cell graft to a child with combined immunodeficiency. CDR3 loop: CASSVGPGVSTDTQYF. The CDR3, as DNA: TGCGCCAGCAGCGTGGGACCGGGAGTTAGCACAGATACGCAGTATTTT.